Below are 13 T cell receptor beta chains sequenced from a single sample in a study of siplizumab effects on memory and regulatory T cells. The repertoire was sequenced with immunoSEQ multiplex PCR; TCRdb's copy has only in-frame clones and lacks some. The data show some 100,000 clones, with 92% seen just once and 0.73% held by the top ten. Sequenced: Tregs sorted from blood. The receptors were gathered from a human donor in good health.

The rearrangement uses TRBV7-3 and TRBJ2-1; 7 bases fit TRBD2. This CDR3 has 12 residues. The germline V gene has CDR1 SGHTA and CDR2 FQGTGA. The V segment lost 4 bases and the J segment 13 bases; nucleotides outside the gene matches: 7. The CDR3 DNA is TGTGCCAGCAGCTCGTCCAGCGGGAAACAGTTCTTC. Translated, it gives CASSSSSGKQFF.

This chain uses TRBV28 with TRBJ2-7; D uncertain. Trimming cost V 3 bases and J 5 bases, with 17 bases left between them. Germline CDR1 reads MDHEN; CDR2 reads SYDVKM. The CDR3 runs 15 residues. The DNA for the CDR3 is TGTGCCAGCAGTTTTTGGCGGCAGGTCCTCGACGAGCAGTACTTC. Protein: CASSFWRQVLDEQYF.

CDR3 DNA sequence: TGCGCCAGCAGCCTTACGGGACTCTCCGCCGGGGAGCTGTTTTTT. It is translated as CASSLTGLSAGELFF. The chain couples TRBV5-1 to TRBJ2-2; maybe TRBD2 (6 bases). Per the germline V gene, CDR1 is SGHRS and CDR2 is YFSETQ. Trimming stripped 4 bases from V and 6 bases from J, with 16 bases between. This CDR3 contains 15 residues. Using reference TRBV5-1 and TRBJ2-2 for the parts outside the CDR3, the full variable domain is KAGVTQTPRYLIKTRGQQVTLSCSPISGHRSVSWYQQTPGQGLQFLFEYFSETQRNKGNFPGRFSGRQFSNSRSEMNVSTLELGDSALYLCASSLTGLSAGELFFGEGSRLTVL.

The chain recombines TRBV7-2 with TRBJ1-4; D remains ambiguous. Trimming took 5 bases from V and 8 from J, leaving 21 bases between them. Germline loops: CDR1 SGHTA, CDR2 FQGNSA. The CDR3 runs 16 residues. CDR3 nucleotide sequence: TGTGCCAGCAGCCCCTCAGCGACCAACCCCCGGGAAAAACTGTTTTTT. Translated: CASSPSATNPREKLFF.

The V and J genes are TRBV6-6 and TRBJ2-7; 9 bases align to TRBD1. With V trimmed by 6 bases and J by 0 bases, 6 bases remained unmatched. The CDR3 runs 15 residues. CDR1 is MNHNY, CDR2 SVGAGI, per germline (reference sequence). CDR3 protein: CASRTGTGNSYEQYF. DNA for the CDR3: TGTGCCAGCAGGACCGGGACAGGGAACTCCTACGAGCAGTACTTC.

The V call is TRBV21-1, the J call TRBJ1-3; whether TRBD1, the table's D call, matches the DNA was not checked. TRBV21-1 is a pseudogene. This CDR3 comprises 16 residues. This CDR3 reads CASSKGFTVSGNTIYF. CDR3 in DNA: TGTGCCAGCAGCAAAGGATTTACAGTCTCTGGAAACACCATATATTTT.

The chain couples TRBV27 to TRBJ2-1; TRBD1 matches at 10 bases. From germline, CDR1 is MNHEY and CDR2 SMNVEV (reference sequence). The CDR3 has 14 amino acids. Trimming cost V 2 bases and J 6 bases; bases outside gene matches: 1. CDR3 bases: TGTGCCAGCAGTTTAGGGACAGGGGCCAATGAGCAGTTCTTC. Translating it yields CASSLGTGANEQFF.

As to this clone: Germline is not matched at one junction end, which may reflect a read error. J is TRBJ2-3 and V is TRBV27, with no clear D. Germline V gene sequence: CDR1 MNHEY, CDR2 SMNVEV (reference sequence). This CDR3 contains 12 residues. The CDR3 nucleotides read TGTGCCAGCAGTTCCGCCATCGGTGAGCGAGTCTTT. Its protein is CASSSAIGERVF.

This chain links TRBV19 with TRBJ2-1; the D is unclear. In germline, CDR1 is LNHDA, CDR2 SQIVND (reference sequence). This CDR3 has 14 amino acids. Trimming removed 10 bases from V and 2 bases from J, with 15 bases in between. Here the CDR3 reads CATSVGFAYNEQFF. DNA of the CDR3: TGTGCCACGTCCGTTGGTTTCGCCTACAATGAGCAGTTCTTC.

J is TRBJ2-5 and V is TRBV11-2; TRBD2 aligns across 12 bases. This CDR3 has 17 residues. Germline lookup yields CDR1 SGHAT and CDR2 FQNNGV. V trimming: 5 bases; J trimming: 2 bases; junction bases outside the gene matches: 9. As DNA, the CDR3 is TGTGCCAGCAGCCCAGTTAGAGGACTAGCGGGACAAGAGACCCAGTACTTC. It yields the protein CASSPVRGLAGQETQYF.

V usage is TRBV6-5 and J usage is TRBJ2-5; D is possibly TRBD2 (5 bases). The V end lost 2 bases, the J end lost 8 bases, and 12 bases lay between the germline ends. The CDR3 totals 13 residues. Germline-derived CDR1 and CDR2 are MNHEY and SVGAGI. The CDR3 region has the DNA TGTGCCAGCAGTTACACTAGAGGGTATACCCAGTACTTC. The encoded protein is CASSYTRGYTQYF.

V usage is TRBV5-1 and J usage is TRBJ2-7, with a weak D call TRBD2 (5 bases). The V end was cut by 1 base, the J end by 5 bases, with 19 bases between. The CDR3 runs to 16 residues. Germline V gene lookup returns CDR1 SGHRS and CDR2 YFSETQ. The CDR3 loop is CASSLFSRGRAHEQYF. Written as DNA, the CDR3 is TGCGCCAGCAGCTTGTTCTCGAGAGGGCGGGCACACGAGCAGTACTTC. Looking up the rest from reference TRBV5-1 and TRBJ2-7 gives the full variable domain: KAGVTQTPRYLIKTRGQQVTLSCSPISGHRSVSWYQQTPGQGLQFLFEYFSETQRNKGNFPGRFSGRQFSNSRSEMNVSTLELGDSALYLCASSLFSRGRAHEQYFGPGTRLTVT.

The chain combines TRBV6-5 with TRBJ2-3, with 7 bases aligning to TRBD2. The CDR3 covers 14 residues. Germline V gene lookup returns CDR1 MNHEY and CDR2 SVGAGI. Trimming cost V 0 bases and J 6 bases; bases outside gene matches: 3. CDR3 region: CASSYSSSGDTQYF. The CDR3 DNA reads TGTGCCAGCAGTTACTCGAGTAGCGGGGATACGCAGTATTTT.